These T cell receptor beta chains were read from a single sample in a study of blood T cells in healthy people across ages. TCRdb re-analysed the 5' RACE reads in MiXCR, keeping a single row per CDR3 protein. This table has roughly 570,000 distinct CDR3 sequences, 27% appearing once. Sequenced sample: blood. These receptors all come from a woman aged 70-85 years in good health. Each CDR3 is given with its conserved first and last residue. D genes are given only for firm matches. The listing skips clone size in some rows; elsewhere it reads once, few, many or a size class.

j_gene | v_gene | abundance | d_gene | CDR3aa | CDR3nt
TRBJ1-4 | TRBV12-3/TRBV12-4 | few | . | CASNRQGNEKLFF | TGTGCCAGCAATCGGCAGGGGAATGAAAAACTGTTTTTT
TRBJ2-3 | TRBV20-1 | . | TRBD2 | CSAWTVLAGSSDTQYF | TGCAGTGCTTGGACCGTTCTAGCGGGATCTTCAGATACGCAGTATTTT
TRBJ2-1 | TRBV20-1 | . | . | CSASDAAGSSYNEQFF | TGCAGTGCTAGTGATGCGGCGGGGAGCTCCTACAATGAGCAGTTCTTC
TRBJ2-6 | TRBV7-9 | few | . | CASRRSSGANVLTF | TGTGCCAGCAGACGGTCGTCTGGGGCCAACGTCCTGACTTTC
TRBJ1-2 | TRBV27 | . | . | CASSGARLTGYGYTF | TGTGCCAGCAGCGGGGCCAGGCTCACGGGCTATGGCTACACCTTC
TRBJ2-1 | TRBV5-1 | . | TRBD1 | CASSLAGTGGRNEQFF | TGCGCCAGCAGCTTGGCGGGGACAGGGGGCCGTAATGAGCAGTTCTTC
TRBJ1-4 | TRBV7-8 | . | . | CASSLTARNEKLFF | TGTGCCAGCAGCTTAACGGCGCGAAATGAAAAACTGTTTTTT
TRBJ1-5 | TRBV12-3/TRBV12-4 | few | TRBD1 | CASGWDRGNQPQHF | TGTGCCAGCGGTTGGGACAGGGGCAATCAGCCCCAGCATTTT
TRBJ1-4 | TRBV20-1 | . | TRBD1 | CSAPGTGSEKLFF | TGCAGTGCTCCCGGGACAGGGTCTGAAAAACTGTTTTTT
TRBJ2-5 | TRBV7-9 | . | . | CASSFWTYGQETQYF | TGTGCCAGCAGCTTTTGGACATACGGGCAAGAGACCCAGTACTTC
TRBJ2-4 | TRBV4-3 | . | . | CASSQDDQGTHYF | TGCGCCAGCAGCCAAGACGACCAAGGGACTCACTACTTC
TRBJ2-2 | TRBV4-3 | . | TRBD2 | CASSQNGLAEGVGGELFF | TGCGCCAGCAGCCAAAACGGACTAGCGGAGGGAGTCGGCGGGGAGCTGTTTTTT
TRBJ2-1 | TRBV2 | . | . | CASSEDYNEQFF | TGTGCCAGCAGTGAAGACTACAATGAGCAGTTCTTC
TRBJ2-5 | TRBV2 | few | . | CASSEEAGVTQETQYF | TGTGCCAGCAGTGAAGAGGCAGGGGTCACCCAAGAGACCCAGTACTTC
TRBJ1-2 | TRBV4-3 | . | . | CASSPEGRTPYGYTF | TGCGCCAGCAGTCCTGAAGGGCGGACGCCATATGGCTACACCTTC
TRBJ1-3 | TRBV2 | many | . | CASTDRNTIYF | TGTGCCAGCACTGACCGGAACACCATATATTTT
TRBJ2-1 | TRBV29-1 | . | . | CSVLGVSSYNEQFF | TGCAGCGTTTTGGGGGTTTCCTCCTACAATGAGCAGTTCTTC
TRBJ2-3 | TRBV7-2 | few | TRBD1 | CASSLPATGTGRDTQYF | TGTGCCAGCAGCTTACCCGCAACCGGGACAGGGAGGGATACGCAGTATTTT
TRBJ2-5 | TRBV5-1 | few | . | CASGPPDLQETQYF | TGCGCCAGCGGCCCCCCGGACTTGCAAGAGACCCAGTACTTC
TRBJ1-4 | TRBV7-2 | . | . | CASSLQIRGEKLFF | TGTGCCAGCAGCCTACAAATCCGGGGTGAAAAACTGTTTTTT
TRBJ1-2 | TRBV20-1 | few | . | CSASGWDGGNNYGYTF | TGCAGTGCTAGTGGATGGGACGGGGGCAACAACTATGGCTACACCTTC
TRBJ2-2 | TRBV12-3/TRBV12-4 | . | . | CASSLSGYTGELFF | TGTGCCAGCAGTTTGAGCGGGTACACCGGGGAGCTGTTTTTT
TRBJ2-3 | TRBV29-1 | few | TRBD1 | CSVVRDRTDTQYF | TGCAGCGTCGTCCGGGACAGGACAGATACGCAGTATTTT
TRBJ1-1 | TRBV24-1 | few | . | CATSDSTDPNTEAFF | TGTGCCACCAGTGACTCTACCGATCCGAACACTGAAGCTTTCTTT
TRBJ2-3 | TRBV20-1 | few | . | CSARSLPTQYF | TGCAGTGCTAGGTCACTCCCGACGCAGTATTTT
TRBJ1-1 | TRBV12-3/TRBV12-4 | . | TRBD1 | CASSLTGAGTEAFF | TGTGCCAGCAGCCTGACAGGGGCGGGCACTGAAGCTTTCTTT
TRBJ2-3 | TRBV4-3 | . | TRBD2 | CASSQGVIAGYTDTQYF | TGCGCCAGCAGCCAAGGGGTTATAGCGGGTTACACAGACACGCAGTATTTT
TRBJ2-7 | TRBV12-3/TRBV12-4 | . | . | CASKTGLRAYEQYF | TGTGCCAGCAAAACCGGGTTAAGGGCCTACGAGCAGTACTTC
TRBJ2-7 | TRBV4-1 | . | . | CASSQDPLRGEQYF | TGCGCCAGCAGCCAAGATCCCCTTCGCGGCGAGCAGTACTTC
TRBJ2-7 | TRBV29-1 | few | . | CSVEKGKGEQYF | TGCAGCGTTGAAAAGGGGAAGGGCGAGCAGTACTTC
TRBJ2-3 | TRBV7-2 | . | . | CASSPRSGSSTDTQYF | TGTGCCAGCAGCCCCCGGAGCGGAAGTTCCACAGATACGCAGTATTTT
TRBJ2-2 | TRBV25-1 | . | TRBD1 | CASGPPGQGASGELFF | TGTGCCAGCGGACCCCCGGGACAGGGCGCGTCAGGGGAGCTGTTTTTT
TRBJ2-2 | TRBV29-1 | . | . | CSVEDNGDFLSTGELFF | TGCAGCGTTGAAGACAATGGGGACTTCCTAAGCACCGGGGAGCTGTTTTTT
TRBJ2-7 | TRBV5-5 | few | . | CASSLGATSNYEQYF | TGTGCCAGCAGCTTGGGAGCAACTTCGAACTACGAGCAGTACTTC
TRBJ2-5 | TRBV5-1 | . | . | CASSPSASPETQYF | TGCGCCAGCAGCCCCTCAGCCTCCCCAGAGACCCAGTACTTC
TRBJ1-2 | TRBV12-3/TRBV12-4 | . | TRBD1 | CASTLRGQGGYTF | TGTGCCAGCACTCTCAGGGGGCAGGGAGGCTACACCTTC
TRBJ1-1 | TRBV7-9 | . | . | CASSLVVGNTEAFF | TGTGCCAGCAGCTTAGTGGTCGGGAACACTGAAGCTTTCTTT
TRBJ1-6 | TRBV12-3/TRBV12-4 | few | TRBD1 | CASSTGTGWSPLHF | TGTGCCAGCAGTACCGGGACAGGGTGGTCACCCCTCCACTTT
TRBJ2-1 | TRBV7-9 | . | . | CASRGGGLNNEQFF | TGTGCCAGCCGGGGCGGGGGCCTAAACAATGAGCAGTTCTTC
TRBJ2-3 | TRBV20-1 | . | TRBD1 | CSATTGGLRDTQYF | TGCAGTGCAACGACAGGGGGCCTCAGAGATACGCAGTATTTT
TRBJ2-1 | TRBV3-1 | few | TRBD2 | CASSQDSAVAGANEQFF | TGTGCCAGCAGCCAAGATTCCGCGGTAGCGGGGGCCAATGAGCAGTTCTTC
TRBJ2-7 | TRBV7-2 | . | . | CASSLSLPGFSYEQYF | TGTGCCAGCAGCTTAAGTCTTCCGGGCTTCTCCTACGAGCAGTACTTC
TRBJ2-5 | TRBV7-8 | many | . | CASSHLRAETQYF | TGTGCCAGCAGCCACCTCAGGGCAGAGACCCAGTACTTC
TRBJ1-4 | TRBV3-1 | . | TRBD1 | CASSQTGTGREKLFF | TGTGCCAGCAGCCAGACTGGGACAGGCAGGGAAAAACTGTTTTTT